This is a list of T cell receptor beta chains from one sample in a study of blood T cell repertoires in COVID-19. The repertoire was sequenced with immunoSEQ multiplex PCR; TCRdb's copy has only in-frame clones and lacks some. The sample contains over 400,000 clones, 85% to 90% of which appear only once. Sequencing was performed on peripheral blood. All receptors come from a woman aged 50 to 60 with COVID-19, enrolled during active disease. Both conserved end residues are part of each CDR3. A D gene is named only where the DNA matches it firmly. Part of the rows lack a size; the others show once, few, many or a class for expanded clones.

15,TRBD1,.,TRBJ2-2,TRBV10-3,CAISESTGGGGELFF,TGTGCCATCAGTGAGTCTACAGGGGGCGGCGGGGAGCTGTTTTTT
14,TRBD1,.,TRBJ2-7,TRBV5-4,CASSDSGDRVEQYF,TGTGCCAGCAGCGATTCCGGGGACAGGGTCGAGCAGTACTTC
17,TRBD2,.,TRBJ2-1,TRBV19,CASSKSSGGSSYNEQFF,TGTGCCAGTAGTAAAAGCAGCGGGGGCAGCTCCTACAATGAGCAGTTCTTC
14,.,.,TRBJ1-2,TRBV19,CASSIDADLYGYTF,TGTGCCAGTAGTATAGACGCAGATCTCTATGGCTACACCTTC
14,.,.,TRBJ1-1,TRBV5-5,CASSSYGRNTEAFF,TGTGCCAGCAGCTCGTACGGGAGGAACACTGAAGCTTTCTTT
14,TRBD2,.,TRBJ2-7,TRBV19,CASSIFGSSGGQYF,TGTGCCAGTAGTATTTTCGGTTCCAGCGGGGGGCAGTACTTC
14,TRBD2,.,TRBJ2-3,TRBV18,CASSPRGGADTQYF,TGTGCCAGCTCACCCCGGGGGGGAGCGGATACGCAGTATTTT
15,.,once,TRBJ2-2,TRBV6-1,CASSESRLSTGELFF,TGTGCCAGCAGTGAATCCCGACTTAGCACCGGGGAGCTGTTTTTT
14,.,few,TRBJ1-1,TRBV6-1,CASSEAVGAAEAFF,TGTGCCAGCAGTGAAGCGGTGGGGGCCGCTGAAGCTTTCTTT
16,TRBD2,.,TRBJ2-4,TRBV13,CASTDQGLAGKNIQYF,TGTGCCAGCACCGACCAGGGGCTAGCGGGCAAAAACATTCAGTACTTC
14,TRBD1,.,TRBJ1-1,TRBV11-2,CASTLTGVNTEAFF,TGTGCCAGCACCCTGACAGGGGTGAACACTGAAGCTTTCTTT
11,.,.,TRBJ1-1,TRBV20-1,CSATGNTEAFF,TGCAGTGCTACGGGAAACACTGAAGCTTTCTTT
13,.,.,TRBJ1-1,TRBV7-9,CASIGGIYTEAFF,TGTGCCAGCATCGGAGGCATTTACACTGAAGCTTTCTTT
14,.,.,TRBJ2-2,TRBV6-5,CASSYGAQTGELFF,TGTGCCAGCAGTTACGGGGCGCAAACCGGGGAGCTGTTTTTT
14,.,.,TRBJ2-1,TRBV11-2,CASSLVRWADEQFF,TGTGCCAGCAGCTTAGTAAGGTGGGCAGATGAGCAGTTCTTC